This TCR beta chain was sequenced in a study of T cell responses to AZD1222 COVID-19 vaccine. Findings and caveats of the study: Per reports, nearly half of all spike-specific TCRs target regions that are unmutated in variants.

The table came from immunoSEQ multiplex PCR; TCRdb's copy has only in-frame clones and leaves some out. Of 90,000 to 120,000 clones listed, roughly 87% are singletons. As regards this clone: Its antigen is currently unknown.

This receptor was identified in an adult in good health. Sequencing used peripheral blood, obtained on day 0 of AZD1222 vaccination.

The CDR3 DNA reads TGCAGTGCCAGTTTGGCCTTAAACTATGGCTACACCTTC. Translated: CSASLALNYGYTF. The rearrangement links TRBV20-1 to TRBJ1-2; D is uncertain. Germline V gene sequence: CDR1 DFQATT, CDR2 SNEGSKA (reference sequence). The CDR3 runs to 13 residues. Deletions cut 6 bases from V and 2 bases from J, with 13 bases between.